This TCR beta chain was identified during a study of T-cell memory formation after mild COVID-19. The study, taken as a whole, reports: Clones that contracted clustered mainly in CM and EM if CD4+ and in EMRA if CD8+.

The length of the CDR3 is 16 residues. Trimming shortened V by 5 bases and J by 0 bases, and 13 bases separated the two germline ends. CDR1 is SGHVS, CDR2 FQNEAQ, per germline. TCRdb analysed the 5' RACE reads with MiXCR anew, one entry per CDR3 protein. The sample yields tens of thousands of distinct CDR3 sequences, about 16% seen once. With regard to this clonotype: Its antigen is currently unknown.

The sequencing input was PBMCs or a T cell subset sorted from them (not recorded which). The source is a man aged 18 to 30 who had mild COVID-19 (a few samples of this study predate the infection). Cell type and time point are not known. The J gene is TRBJ1-4, the V gene TRBV7-8, with D unresolved. The CDR3 sequence: CASSPSTITTNEKLFF. CDR3 in DNA: TGTGCCAGCAGCCCCTCCACTATTACAACTAATGAAAAACTGTTTTTT.